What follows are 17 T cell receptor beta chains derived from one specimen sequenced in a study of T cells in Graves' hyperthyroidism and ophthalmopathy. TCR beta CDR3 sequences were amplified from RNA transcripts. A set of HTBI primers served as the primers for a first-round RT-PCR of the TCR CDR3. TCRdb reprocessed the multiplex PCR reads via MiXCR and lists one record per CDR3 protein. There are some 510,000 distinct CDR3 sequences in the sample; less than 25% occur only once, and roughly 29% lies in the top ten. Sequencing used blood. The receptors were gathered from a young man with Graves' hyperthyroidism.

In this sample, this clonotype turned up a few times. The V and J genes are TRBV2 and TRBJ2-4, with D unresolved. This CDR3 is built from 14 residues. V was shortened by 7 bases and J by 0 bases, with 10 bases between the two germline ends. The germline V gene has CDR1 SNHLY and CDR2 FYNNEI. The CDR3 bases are TGTGCCAGCATTGACGATTTAGCCAAAAACATTCAGTACTTC. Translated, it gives CASIDDLAKNIQYF.

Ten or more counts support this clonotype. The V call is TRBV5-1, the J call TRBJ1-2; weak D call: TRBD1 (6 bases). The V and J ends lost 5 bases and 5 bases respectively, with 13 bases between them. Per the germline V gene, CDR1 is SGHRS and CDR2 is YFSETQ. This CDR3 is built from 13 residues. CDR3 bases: TGCGCCAGCAGACCTACAGGGAGGTATGGCTACACCTTC. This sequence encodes CASRPTGRYGYTF.

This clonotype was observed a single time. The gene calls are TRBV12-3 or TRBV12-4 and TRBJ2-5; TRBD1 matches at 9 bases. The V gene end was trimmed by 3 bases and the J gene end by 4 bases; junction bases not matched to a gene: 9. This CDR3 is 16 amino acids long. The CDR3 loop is CASSFGTGGDGETQYF. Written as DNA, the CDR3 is TGTGCCAGCAGTTTTGGAACAGGGGGCGACGGAGAGACCCAGTACTTC.

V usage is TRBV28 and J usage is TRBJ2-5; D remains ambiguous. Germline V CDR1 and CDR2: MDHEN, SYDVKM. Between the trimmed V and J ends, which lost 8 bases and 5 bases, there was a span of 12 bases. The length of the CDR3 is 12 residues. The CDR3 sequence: CASSDPGETQYF. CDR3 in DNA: TGTGCCAGCTCAGACCCTGGGGAGACCCAGTACTTC.

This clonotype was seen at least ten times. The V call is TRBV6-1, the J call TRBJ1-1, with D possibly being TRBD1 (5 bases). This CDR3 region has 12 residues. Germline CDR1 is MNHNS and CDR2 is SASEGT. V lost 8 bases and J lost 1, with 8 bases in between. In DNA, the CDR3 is TGTGCCAGCTACGGGGGGAACACTGAAGCTTTCTTT. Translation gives CASYGGNTEAFF.

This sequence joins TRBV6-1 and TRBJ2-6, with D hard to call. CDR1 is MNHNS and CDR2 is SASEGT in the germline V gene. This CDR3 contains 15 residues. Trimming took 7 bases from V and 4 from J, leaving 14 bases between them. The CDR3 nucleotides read TGTGCCAGCACTCCCTGGGCATCCGGGGCCAACGTCCTGACTTTC. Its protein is CASTPWASGANVLTF.

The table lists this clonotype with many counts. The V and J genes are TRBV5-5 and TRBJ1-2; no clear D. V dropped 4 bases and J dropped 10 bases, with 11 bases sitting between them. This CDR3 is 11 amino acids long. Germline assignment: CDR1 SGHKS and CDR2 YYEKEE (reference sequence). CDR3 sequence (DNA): TGTGCCAGCAGCCAATCTGAGGACTACACCTTC. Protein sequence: CASSQSEDYTF.

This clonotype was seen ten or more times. The CDR3 coding sequence is TGTGCCAGCAGCATGACTAGCGGGGGCCCCTACGAGCAGTACTTC. It encodes CASSMTSGGPYEQYF. The chain combines TRBV7-6 with TRBJ2-7; 12 bases align to TRBD2. This CDR3 is built from 15 residues. Germline CDR1 SGHVS, CDR2 FNYEAQ. V was pared by 5 bases and J by 2 bases, with 4 bases of the junction left unmatched.

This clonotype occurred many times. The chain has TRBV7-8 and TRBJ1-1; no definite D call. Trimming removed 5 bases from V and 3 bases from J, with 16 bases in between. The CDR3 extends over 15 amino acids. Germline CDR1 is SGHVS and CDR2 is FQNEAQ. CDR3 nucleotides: TGTGCCAGCAGCCCTAGGCTGAACTCTCACACTGAAGCTTTCTTT. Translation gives CASSPRLNSHTEAFF.

The CDR3 spells CSVQVGVRQALSAYF. DNA of the CDR3: TGCAGCGTGCAAGTGGGGGTCAGGCAGGCCCTCAGTGCTTACTTC. J is TRBJ2-7 and V is TRBV29-1; TRBD1 or TRBD2 may be the D gene (5 bases each). The V gene's germline CDR1 is SQVTM and CDR2 ANQGSEA. The CDR3 spans 15 residues. V was pared by 6 bases and J by 13 bases, with 31 bases between.

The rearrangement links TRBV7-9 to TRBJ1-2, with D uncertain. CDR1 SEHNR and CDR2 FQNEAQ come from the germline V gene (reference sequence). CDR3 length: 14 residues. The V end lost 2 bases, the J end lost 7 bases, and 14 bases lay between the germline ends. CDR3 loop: CASSLSGSGGGYTF. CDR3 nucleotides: TGTGCCAGCAGCTTAAGTGGCTCGGGCGGTGGCTACACCTTC.

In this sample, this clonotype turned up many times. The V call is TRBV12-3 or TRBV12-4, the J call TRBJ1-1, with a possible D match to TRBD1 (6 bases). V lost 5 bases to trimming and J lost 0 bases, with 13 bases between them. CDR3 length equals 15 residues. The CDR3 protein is CASSPMGAMNTEAFF. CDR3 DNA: TGTGCCAGCAGTCCGATGGGGGCCATGAACACTGAAGCTTTCTTT.

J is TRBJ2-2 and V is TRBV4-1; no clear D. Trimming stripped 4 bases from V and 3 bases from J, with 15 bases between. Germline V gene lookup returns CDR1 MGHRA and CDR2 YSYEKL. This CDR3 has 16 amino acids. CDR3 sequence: CASSRLKSMDTGELFF. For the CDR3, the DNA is TGCGCCAGCAGCCGGCTCAAGTCTATGGACACCGGGGAGCTGTTTTTT.

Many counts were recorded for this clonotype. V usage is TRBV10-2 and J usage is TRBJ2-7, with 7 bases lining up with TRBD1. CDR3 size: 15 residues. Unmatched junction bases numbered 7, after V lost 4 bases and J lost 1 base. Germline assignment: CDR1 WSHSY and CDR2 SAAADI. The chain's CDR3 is CASSGGLQGSYEQYF. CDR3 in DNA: TGCGCCAGCAGTGGCGGGCTACAGGGGTCCTACGAGCAGTACTTC.

CDR3 region: CASSSGQGVSGEQYF. The CDR3 DNA reads TGTGCCAGCAGTTCTGGACAGGGGGTTTCTGGTGAGCAGTACTTC. The chain carries TRBV27 and TRBJ2-7, with 10 positions matching TRBD1. V was clipped by 4 bases and J by 7 bases; unmatched bases: 10. The CDR3 sequence is 15 residues long. Per the germline V gene, CDR1 is MNHEY and CDR2 is SMNVEV (reference sequence).

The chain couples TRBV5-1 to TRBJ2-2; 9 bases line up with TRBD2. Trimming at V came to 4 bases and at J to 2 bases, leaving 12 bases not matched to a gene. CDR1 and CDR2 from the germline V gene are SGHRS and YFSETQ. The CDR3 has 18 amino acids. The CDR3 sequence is CASSEYPSGTVNTGELFF. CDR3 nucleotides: TGCGCCAGCAGCGAATACCCTAGCGGGACGGTTAACACCGGGGAGCTGTTTTTT.

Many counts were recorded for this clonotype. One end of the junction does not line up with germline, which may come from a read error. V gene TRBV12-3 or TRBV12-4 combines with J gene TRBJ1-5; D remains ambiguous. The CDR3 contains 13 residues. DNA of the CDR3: TGTGCCGGCAGTTTTCTTAGCAATCAGCCCCAGCATTTT. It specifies CAGSFLSNQPQHF.